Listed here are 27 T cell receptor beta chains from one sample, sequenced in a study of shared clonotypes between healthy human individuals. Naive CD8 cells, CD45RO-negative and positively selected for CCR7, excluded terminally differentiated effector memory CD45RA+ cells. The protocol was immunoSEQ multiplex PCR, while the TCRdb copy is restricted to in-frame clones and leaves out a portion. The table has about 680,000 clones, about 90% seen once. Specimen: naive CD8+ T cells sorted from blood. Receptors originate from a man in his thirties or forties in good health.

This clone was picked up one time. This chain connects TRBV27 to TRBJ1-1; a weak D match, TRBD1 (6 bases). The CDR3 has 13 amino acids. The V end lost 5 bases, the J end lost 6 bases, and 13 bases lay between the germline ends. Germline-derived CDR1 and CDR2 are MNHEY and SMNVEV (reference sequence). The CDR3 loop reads CASSSGGSPEAFF. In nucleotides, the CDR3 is TGTGCCAGCAGTAGTGGGGGCAGCCCTGAAGCTTTCTTT.

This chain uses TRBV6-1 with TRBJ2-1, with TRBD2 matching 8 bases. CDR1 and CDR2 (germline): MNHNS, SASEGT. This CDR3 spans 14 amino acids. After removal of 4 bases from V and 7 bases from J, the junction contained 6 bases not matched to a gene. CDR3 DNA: TGTGCCAGCAGTGGTGGGGGACTAGTAAATGAGCAGTTCTTC. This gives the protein CASSGGGLVNEQFF.

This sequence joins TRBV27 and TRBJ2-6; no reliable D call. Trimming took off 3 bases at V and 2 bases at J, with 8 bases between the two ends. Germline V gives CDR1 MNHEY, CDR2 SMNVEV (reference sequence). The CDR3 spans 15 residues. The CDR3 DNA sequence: TGTGCCAGCAGTTTGTCGTGGCCTGGGGCCAACGTCCTGACTTTC. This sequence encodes CASSLSWPGANVLTF.

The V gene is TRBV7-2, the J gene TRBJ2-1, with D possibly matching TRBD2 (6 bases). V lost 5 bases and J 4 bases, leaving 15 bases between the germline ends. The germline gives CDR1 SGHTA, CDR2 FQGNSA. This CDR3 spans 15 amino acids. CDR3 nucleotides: TGTGCCAGCAGCCCACCCCCCGGACTATACAATGAGCAGTTCTTC. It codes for CASSPPPGLYNEQFF.

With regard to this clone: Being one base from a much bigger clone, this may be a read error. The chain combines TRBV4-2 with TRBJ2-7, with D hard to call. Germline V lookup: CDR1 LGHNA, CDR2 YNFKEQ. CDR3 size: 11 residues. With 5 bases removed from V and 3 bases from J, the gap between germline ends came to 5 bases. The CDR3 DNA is TGTGCCAGCAGCTTGGGCTACGAGCAGTACTTC. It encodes CASSLGYEQYF.

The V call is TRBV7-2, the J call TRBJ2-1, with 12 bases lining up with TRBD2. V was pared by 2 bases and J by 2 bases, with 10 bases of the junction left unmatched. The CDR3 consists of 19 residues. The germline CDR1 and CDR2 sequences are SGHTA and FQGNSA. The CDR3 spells CASSLIPTSGRGTYNEQFF. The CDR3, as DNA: TGTGCCAGCAGCTTAATTCCGACTAGCGGGAGAGGTACCTACAATGAGCAGTTCTTC.

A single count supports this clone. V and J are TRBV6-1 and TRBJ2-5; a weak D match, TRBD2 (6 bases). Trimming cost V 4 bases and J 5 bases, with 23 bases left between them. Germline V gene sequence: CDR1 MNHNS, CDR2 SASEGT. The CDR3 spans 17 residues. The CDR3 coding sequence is TGTGCCAGCAGTGCATGGCAGGTCGGCGGGATTGTGGAGACCCAGTACTTC. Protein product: CASSAWQVGGIVETQYF.

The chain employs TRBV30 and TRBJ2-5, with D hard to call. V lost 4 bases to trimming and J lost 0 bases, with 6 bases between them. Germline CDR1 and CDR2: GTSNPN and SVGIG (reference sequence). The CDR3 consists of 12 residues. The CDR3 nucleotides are TGTGCCTGGAATGGAGACCAAGAGACCCAGTACTTC. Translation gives CAWNGDQETQYF.

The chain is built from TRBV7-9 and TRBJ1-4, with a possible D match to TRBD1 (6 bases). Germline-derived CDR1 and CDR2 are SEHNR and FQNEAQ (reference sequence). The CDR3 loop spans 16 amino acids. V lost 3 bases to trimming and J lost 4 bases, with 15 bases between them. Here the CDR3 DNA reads TGTGCCAGCAGCTTTATCACAGGGAGGGGTAATGAAAAACTGTTTTTT. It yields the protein CASSFITGRGNEKLFF.

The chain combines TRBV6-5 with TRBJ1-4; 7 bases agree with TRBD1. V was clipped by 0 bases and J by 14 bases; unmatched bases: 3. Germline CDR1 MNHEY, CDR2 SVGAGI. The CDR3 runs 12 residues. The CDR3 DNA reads TGTGCCAGCAGTTACTCAGGGGGCCGGCTGTTTTTT. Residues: CASSYSGGRLFF.

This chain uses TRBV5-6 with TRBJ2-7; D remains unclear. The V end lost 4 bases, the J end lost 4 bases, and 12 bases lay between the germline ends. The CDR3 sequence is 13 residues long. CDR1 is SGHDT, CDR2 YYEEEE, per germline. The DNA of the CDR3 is TGTGCCAGCAGCCCGTGGGCACAATACGAGCAGTACTTC. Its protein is CASSPWAQYEQYF.

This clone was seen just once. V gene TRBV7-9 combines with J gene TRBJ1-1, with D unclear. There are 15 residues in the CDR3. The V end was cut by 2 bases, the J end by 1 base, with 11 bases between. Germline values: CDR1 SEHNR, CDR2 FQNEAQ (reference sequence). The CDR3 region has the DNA TGTGCCAGCAGCTTATTTAGGGCGGAGAACACTGAAGCTTTCTTT. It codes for CASSLFRAENTEAFF.

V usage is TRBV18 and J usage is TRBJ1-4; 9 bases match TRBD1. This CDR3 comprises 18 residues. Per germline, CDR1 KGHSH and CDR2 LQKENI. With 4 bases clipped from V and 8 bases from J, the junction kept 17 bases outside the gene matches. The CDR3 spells CASSLTGTGRLDREKLFF. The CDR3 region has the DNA TGTGCCAGCTCACTGACCGGGACAGGGAGACTTGATCGGGAAAAACTGTTTTTT.

CDR3 sequence reads: CASSPPGQWEQYF. In DNA, the CDR3 is TGTGCCAGCTCACCACCGGGTCAGTGGGAGCAGTACTTC. This sequence joins TRBV18 and TRBJ2-7; D uncertain. CDR1 and CDR2 (germline): KGHSH, LQKENI. CDR3 length: 13 amino acids. Trimming removed 0 bases at V and 7 bases at J, with 10 bases between. The complete variable domain, with remaining parts taken from reference TRBV18 and TRBJ2-7, reads NAGVMQNPRHLVRRRGQEARLRCSPMKGHSHVYWYRQLPEEGLKFMVYLQKENIIDESGMPKERFSAEFPKEGPSILRIQQVVRGDSAAYFCASSPPGQWEQYFGPGTRLTVT.

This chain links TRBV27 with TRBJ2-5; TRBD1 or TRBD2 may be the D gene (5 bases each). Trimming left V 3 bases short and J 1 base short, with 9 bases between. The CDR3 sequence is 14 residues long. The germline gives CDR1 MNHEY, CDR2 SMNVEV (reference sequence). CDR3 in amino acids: CASSFGAGQETQYF. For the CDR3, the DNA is TGTGCCAGCAGTTTCGGGGCAGGCCAAGAGACCCAGTACTTC.

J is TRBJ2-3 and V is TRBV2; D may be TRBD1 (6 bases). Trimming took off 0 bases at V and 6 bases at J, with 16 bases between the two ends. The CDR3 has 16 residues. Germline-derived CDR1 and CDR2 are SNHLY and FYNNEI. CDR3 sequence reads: CASSEAPTGQGDTQYF. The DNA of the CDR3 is TGTGCCAGCAGTGAAGCCCCTACAGGGCAAGGGGATACGCAGTATTTT.

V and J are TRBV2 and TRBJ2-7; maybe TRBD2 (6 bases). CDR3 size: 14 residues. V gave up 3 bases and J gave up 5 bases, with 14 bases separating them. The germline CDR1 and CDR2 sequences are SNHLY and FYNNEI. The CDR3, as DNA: TGTGCCAGCAGTGATGACGGGAGCGGTCACGAGCAGTACTTC. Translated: CASSDDGSGHEQYF.

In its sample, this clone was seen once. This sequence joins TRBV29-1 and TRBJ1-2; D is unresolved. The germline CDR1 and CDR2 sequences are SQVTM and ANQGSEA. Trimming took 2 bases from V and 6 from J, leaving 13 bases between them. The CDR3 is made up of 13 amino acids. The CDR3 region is CSVEKGIVDGYTF. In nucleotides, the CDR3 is TGCAGCGTTGAAAAAGGGATCGTCGATGGCTACACCTTC.

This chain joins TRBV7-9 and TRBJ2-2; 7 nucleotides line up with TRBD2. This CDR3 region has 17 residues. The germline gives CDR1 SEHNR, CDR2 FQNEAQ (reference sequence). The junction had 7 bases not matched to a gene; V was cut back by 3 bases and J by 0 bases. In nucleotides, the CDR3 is TGTGCCAGCAGCTTCCTTACCAGCGGGGCGAACACCGGGGAGCTGTTTTTT. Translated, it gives CASSFLTSGANTGELFF.

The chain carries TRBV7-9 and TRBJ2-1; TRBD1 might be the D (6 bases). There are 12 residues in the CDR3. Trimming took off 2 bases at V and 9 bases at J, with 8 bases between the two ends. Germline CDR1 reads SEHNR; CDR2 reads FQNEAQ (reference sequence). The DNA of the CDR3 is TGTGCCAGCAGCTTACAGGGGCCTGAGCAGTTCTTC. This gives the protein CASSLQGPEQFF.

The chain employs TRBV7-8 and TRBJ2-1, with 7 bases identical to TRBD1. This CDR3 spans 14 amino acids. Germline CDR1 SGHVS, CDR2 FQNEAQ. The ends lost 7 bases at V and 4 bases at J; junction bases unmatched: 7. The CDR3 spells CASTHDRDYNEQFF. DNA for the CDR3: TGTGCCAGCACCCACGACAGGGATTACAATGAGCAGTTCTTC.

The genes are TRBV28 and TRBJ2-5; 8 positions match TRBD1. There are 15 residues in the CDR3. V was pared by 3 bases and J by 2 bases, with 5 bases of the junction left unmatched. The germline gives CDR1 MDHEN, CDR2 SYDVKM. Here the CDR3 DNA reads TGTGCCAGCAGTTTCCCCGACAGGGGTCAAGAGACCCAGTACTTC. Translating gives CASSFPDRGQETQYF.

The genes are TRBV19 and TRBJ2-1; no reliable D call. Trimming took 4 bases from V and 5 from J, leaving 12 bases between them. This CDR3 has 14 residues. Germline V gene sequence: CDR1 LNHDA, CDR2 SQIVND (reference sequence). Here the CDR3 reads CASSKIANDNEQFF. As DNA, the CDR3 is TGTGCCAGTAGTAAAATAGCCAATGACAATGAGCAGTTCTTC.

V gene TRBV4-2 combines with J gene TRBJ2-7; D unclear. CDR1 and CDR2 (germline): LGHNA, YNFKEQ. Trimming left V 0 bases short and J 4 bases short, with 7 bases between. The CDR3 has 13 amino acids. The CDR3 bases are TGTGCCAGCAGCCAAGAGGATAGATACGAGCAGTACTTC. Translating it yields CASSQEDRYEQYF.

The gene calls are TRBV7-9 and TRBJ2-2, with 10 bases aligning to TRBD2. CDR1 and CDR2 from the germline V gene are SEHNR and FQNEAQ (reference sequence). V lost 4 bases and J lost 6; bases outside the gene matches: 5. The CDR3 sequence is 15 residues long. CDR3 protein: CASSSRLAGAGELFF. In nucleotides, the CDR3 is TGTGCCAGCAGCTCCCGGCTAGCGGGGGCCGGGGAGCTGTTTTTT.

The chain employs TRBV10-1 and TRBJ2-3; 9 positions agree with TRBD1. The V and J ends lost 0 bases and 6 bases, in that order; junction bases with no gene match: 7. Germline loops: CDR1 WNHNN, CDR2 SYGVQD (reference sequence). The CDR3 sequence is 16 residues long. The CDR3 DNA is TGCGCCAGCAGTGAGTCGGGGACAGGGAACGGGGATACGCAGTATTTT. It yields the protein CASSESGTGNGDTQYF.

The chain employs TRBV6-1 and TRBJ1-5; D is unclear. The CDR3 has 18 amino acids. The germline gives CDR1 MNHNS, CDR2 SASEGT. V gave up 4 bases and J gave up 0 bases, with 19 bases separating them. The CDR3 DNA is TGTGCCAGCAGTGCGTCAGAAATTCTCTTGTTTAGCAATCAGCCCCAGCATTTT. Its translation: CASSASEILLFSNQPQHF.